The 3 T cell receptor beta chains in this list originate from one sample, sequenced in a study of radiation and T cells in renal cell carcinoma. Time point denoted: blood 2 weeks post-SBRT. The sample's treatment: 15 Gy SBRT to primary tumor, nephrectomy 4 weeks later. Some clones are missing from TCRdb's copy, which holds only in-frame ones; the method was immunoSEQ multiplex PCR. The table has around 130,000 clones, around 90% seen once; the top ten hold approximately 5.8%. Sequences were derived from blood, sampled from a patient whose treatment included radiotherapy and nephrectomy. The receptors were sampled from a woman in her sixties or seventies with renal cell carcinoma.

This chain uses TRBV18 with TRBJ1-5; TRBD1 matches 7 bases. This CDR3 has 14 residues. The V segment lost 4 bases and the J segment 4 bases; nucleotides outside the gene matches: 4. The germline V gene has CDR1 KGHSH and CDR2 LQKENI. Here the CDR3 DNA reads TGTGCCAGCTCACTTAACAGGGGAAATCAGCCCCAGCATTTT. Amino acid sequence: CASSLNRGNQPQHF.

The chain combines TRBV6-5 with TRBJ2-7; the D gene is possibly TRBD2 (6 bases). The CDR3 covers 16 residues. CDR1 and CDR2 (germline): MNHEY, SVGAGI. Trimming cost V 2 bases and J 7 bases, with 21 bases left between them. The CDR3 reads CASSYGGAVGLGEQYF. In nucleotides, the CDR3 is TGTGCCAGCAGTTACGGAGGGGCTGTGGGCCTAGGAGAGCAGTACTTC.

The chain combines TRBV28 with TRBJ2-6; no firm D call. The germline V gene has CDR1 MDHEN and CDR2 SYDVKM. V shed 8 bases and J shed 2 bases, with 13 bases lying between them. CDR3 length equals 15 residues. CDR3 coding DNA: TGTGCCAGCGGATCGTATGGGCCTGGGGCCAACGTCCTGACTTTC. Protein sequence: CASGSYGPGANVLTF.